These 16 T cell receptor beta chains were sequenced from one sample in a study of CD4 and CD8 cells across lung adenocarcinoma regions. TCRdb re-derived calls from the PCR reads in MiXCR, one entry per CDR3 protein. Counted here are 12,000 or so distinct CDR3 sequences, around 50% occurring once; the ten biggest clones make up less than 40%. The specimen was CD8+ T cells from the center of a lung tumor. The receptors were gathered from a female donor with lung adenocarcinoma. The CD4 and CD8 labels of this study may be unreliable.

This clonotype was counted between two and nine times. DNA of the CDR3: TGTGCCAGCGCCTTGAACACCGGGGAGCTGTTTTTT. Translated, it gives CASALNTGELFF. The V and J genes are TRBV6-1 and TRBJ2-2, with D hard to call. Per the germline V gene, CDR1 is MNHNS and CDR2 is SASEGT. V dropped 8 bases and J dropped 1 base, with 5 bases sitting between them. The CDR3 runs 12 residues.

This clonotype has a count of ten or more. The V call is TRBV6-1, the J call TRBJ2-1, with TRBD2 matching over 8 bases. The CDR3 extends over 15 amino acids. Germline V gene lookup returns CDR1 MNHNS and CDR2 SASEGT. Unmatched junction bases numbered 5, after V lost 3 bases and J lost 4 bases. The DNA of the CDR3 is TGTGCCAGCAGTGACGGGGGGGGGCGTTACAATGAGCAGTTCTTC. It is translated as CASSDGGGRYNEQFF.

This clonotype showed up just a few times. The genes are TRBV27 and TRBJ2-1, with 11 nucleotides matching TRBD2. Trimming took 9 bases from V and 4 from J; bases not matched to a gene: 5. CDR3 size: 14 residues. Germline V gene sequence: CDR1 MNHEY, CDR2 SMNVEV (reference sequence). The CDR3 protein is CASSTSGEYNEQFF. The CDR3 DNA sequence: TGTGCCAGTTCGACTAGCGGGGAGTACAATGAGCAGTTCTTC.

V is TRBV6-1 and J is TRBJ2-3, with 8 bases fitting TRBD2. V lost 6 bases, J lost 9 bases, and 26 bases stayed unmatched. The CDR3 totals 19 residues. Germline CDR1 reads MNHNS; CDR2 reads SASEGT. As DNA, the CDR3 is TGTGCCAGCAGAGATCCGGGGGGGGGGGGAAAACTCGACCAAGAGACGCAGTATTTT. Encoded protein: CASRDPGGGGKLDQETQYF.

CDR3 coding DNA: TGTGCCAGCAGAATTAGACAGGGGATATTGCGGGGAAATGAGCAGTTCTTC. It yields the protein CASRIRQGILRGNEQFF. This chain uses TRBV6-1 with TRBJ2-1; TRBD1 matches 8 bases. Germline V gene lookup returns CDR1 MNHNS and CDR2 SASEGT. The CDR3 totals 17 residues. J lost 7 bases, V lost 6 bases, and 17 bases had no gene match.

The genes are TRBV11-2 and TRBJ1-5; D ambiguous. Germline CDR1 reads SGHAT; CDR2 reads FQNNGV. The CDR3 length is 13 residues. The V end lost 5 bases, the J end lost 1 base, and 6 bases lay between the germline ends. The CDR3 here is CASSRWSNQPQHF. CDR3 bases: TGTGCCAGCAGCCGATGGAGCAATCAGCCCCAGCATTTT.

This chain joins TRBV6-1 and TRBJ1-1; 7 bases line up with TRBD1. Germline trimming cut 6 bases from V and 4 bases from J; bases unmatched to any gene: 5. The CDR3 spans 13 residues. Germline V gene lookup returns CDR1 MNHNS and CDR2 SASEGT. CDR3 in amino acids: CASSQGQFTEAFF. CDR3 in DNA: TGTGCCAGCAGCCAGGGACAGTTCACTGAAGCTTTCTTT.

The V call is TRBV12-3 or TRBV12-4, the J call TRBJ1-5; 8 nucleotides align to TRBD1. V lost 3 bases and J lost 9; bases outside the gene matches: 7. The CDR3 covers 14 residues. The CDR3 DNA follows: TGTGCCAGCAGTTTGAGGCAGGGGGCCCTGCCCCAGCATTTT. This gives the protein CASSLRQGALPQHF.

V is TRBV6-1 and J is TRBJ2-4; TRBD2 might be the D (7 bases). The germline V and J ends were trimmed by 7 bases and 13 bases, with 29 bases remaining between them. This CDR3 is 16 amino acids long. From germline, CDR1 is MNHNS and CDR2 SASEGT. The CDR3 loop is CASTGGRGRPKDTQYF. DNA of the CDR3: TGTGCCAGCACGGGGGGCAGGGGCCGGCCCAAAGACACCCAGTACTTC.

V is TRBV6-5 and J is TRBJ2-1, with TRBD2 matching over 8 bases. The J call may be faulty, since TRBJ2-7 better matches the DNA end. Germline-derived CDR1 and CDR2 are MNHEY and SVGAGI. CDR3 length equals 14 residues. The CDR3 region has the DNA TGTGCCAGCAGTTACTCCCGGGGGGGAAATACGCAGTACTTC. Translation gives CASSYSRGGNTQYF.

This chain links TRBV6-1 with TRBJ2-1; 7 nucleotides agree with TRBD2. The CDR3 totals 14 residues. The germline CDR1 and CDR2 sequences are MNHNS and SASEGT. Trimming cost V 6 bases and J 9 bases; bases outside gene matches: 11. The CDR3 region is CASRREGRFSEQFF. As DNA, the CDR3 is TGTGCCAGCAGGAGGGAGGGCCGTTTTAGTGAGCAGTTCTTC.

This clonotype was picked up many times. J is TRBJ2-2 and V is TRBV6-5; D gene uncertain. The CDR3 length is 13 residues. V was trimmed by 0 bases and J by 5 bases, leaving 4 bases between them. Germline lookup yields CDR1 MNHEY and CDR2 SVGAGI. The CDR3 nucleotides read TGTGCCAGCAGTTACTCTGGTACCGGGGAGCTGTTTTTT. This codes for CASSYSGTGELFF.

This clonotype was observed a handful of times. V is TRBV25-1 and J is TRBJ2-1, with TRBD1 matching over 9 bases. The CDR3 is 15 residues long. V gave up 4 bases and J gave up 6 bases; unmatched junction bases: 7. CDR1 MGHDK and CDR2 SYGVNS come from the germline V gene. DNA for the CDR3: TGTGCCAGCAGTGCAGACAGGGGGGGGTTCAATGAGCAGTTCTTC. The encoded protein is CASSADRGGFNEQFF.

This chain connects TRBV9 to TRBJ2-5, with 9 bases matching TRBD1. CDR3 length: 12 amino acids. V trimming: 4 bases; J trimming: 11 bases; junction bases outside the gene matches: 6. Germline V gene sequence: CDR1 SGDLS, CDR2 YYNGEE. This CDR3 is CASSSRTGVQYF. For the CDR3, the DNA is TGTGCCAGCAGCTCCCGGACAGGGGTGCAGTACTTC.

This clonotype was seen more than once but under ten times. This chain connects TRBV9 to TRBJ2-3; no definite D call. CDR1 is SGDLS and CDR2 is YYNGEE in the germline V gene. The CDR3 runs to 14 residues. V dropped 6 bases and J dropped 6 bases, with 17 bases sitting between them. CDR3 bases: TGTGCCAGCAATGGGTTTGGCAACAAGGATACGCAGTATTTT. Translating it yields CASNGFGNKDTQYF.

The CDR3: CASSLARDPGYEQYF. In DNA, the CDR3 is TGTGCCAGCAGCTTAGCGAGGGACCCAGGCTACGAGCAGTACTTC. This rearrangement joins TRBV11-2 to TRBJ2-5; D may match TRBD1 or TRBD2 (5 bases each). Near its end, the DNA agrees better with TRBJ2-7, so the J call may be wrong. CDR3 length: 15 amino acids. Germline V CDR1 and CDR2: SGHAT, FQNNGV.